This TCR beta chain comes out of a study of glioma-infiltrating T cells after dendritic cell vaccination. About the study: Monocyte-derived dendritic cells, cultured approximately 7 days with IL-4 and GM-CSF, were pulsed with autologous tumor lysate.

Time point of the sample: after dendritic cell vaccination, including at tumor progression/relapse. CDR1 MNHNS and CDR2 SASEGT come from the germline V gene. V shed 1 base and J shed 0 bases, with 6 bases lying between them. The CDR3 has 14 amino acids. Using immunoSEQ multiplex PCR, the repertoire was profiled, and TCRdb retains in-frame clones only, with some absent. The sample consists of approximately 50,000 clones, about 85% of them appearing once. This TCR came from a human donor with glioblastoma. Sample: blood, taken after dendritic cell vaccination. The chain uses TRBV6-1 and TRBJ1-2; D not certain. The CDR3 spells CASSEVSANYGYTF. The DNA for the CDR3 is TGTGCCAGCAGTGAAGTTTCAGCTAACTATGGCTACACCTTC.